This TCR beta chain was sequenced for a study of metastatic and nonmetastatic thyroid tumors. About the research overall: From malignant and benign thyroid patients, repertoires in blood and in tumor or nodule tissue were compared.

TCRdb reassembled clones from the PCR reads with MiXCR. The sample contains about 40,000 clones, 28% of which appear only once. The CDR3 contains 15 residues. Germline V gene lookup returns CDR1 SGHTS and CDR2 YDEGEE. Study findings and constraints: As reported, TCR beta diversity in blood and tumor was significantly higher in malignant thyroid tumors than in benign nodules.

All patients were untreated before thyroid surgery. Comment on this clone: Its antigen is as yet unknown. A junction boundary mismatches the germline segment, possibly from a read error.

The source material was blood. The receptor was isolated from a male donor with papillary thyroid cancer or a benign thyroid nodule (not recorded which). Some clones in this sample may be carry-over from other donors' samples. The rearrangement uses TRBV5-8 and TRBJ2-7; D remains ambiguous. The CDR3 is CPSSLGWIGTYEQYF. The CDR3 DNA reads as TGTCCCAGCAGCTTGGGCTGGATAGGAACCTACGAGCAGTACTTC.